Here is one T cell receptor beta chain with its context. Its antigen is undetermined. Other DNA variants within this sample encode the same CDR3. The data are from a study of shared clonotypes between healthy human individuals. Study results and limitations: Between several donors, naive CD4 clonotypes were shared at a level of approximately 5%.

TCRdb keeps only in-frame clones here, not all; method: immunoSEQ multiplex PCR. The repertoire has some 980,000 clones, over 60% of them found once; the top ten carry about 1.5%. The CDR3 has 14 amino acids. With V trimmed by 7 bases and J by 5 bases, 5 bases remained unmatched. Germline assignment: CDR1 MDHEN and CDR2 SYDVKM. The rearrangement joins TRBV28 to TRBJ1-6; 7 bases match TRBD1. This clonotype originated in a man aged 18 to 30 in good health. Sequenced input: memory CD4+ T cells sorted from blood. The subset here: CD45RA-negative fraction. Here the CDR3 DNA reads TGTGCCAGCACCCTTCAGGGGGATAATTCACCCCTCCACTTT. This codes for CASTLQGDNSPLHF.